What follows describes a single T cell receptor (beta chain). Antigen specificity is unknown. This sample stems from a study of CD4+ T cells in melanoma. General study results and limits: CD8+ T cell, macrophage and B cell function reportedly correlated with neoantigen-specific CD4+ T cells. Diverse differentiation states were reported for melanoma neoantigen-specific CD4+ T cells.

This table comes from immunoSEQ multiplex PCR, and its TCRdb copy is limited to in-frame clones, with some not included. Of around 130,000 clones in the sample, around 90% were seen once. Germline CDR1 reads SGHNT; CDR2 reads YENEEA. With 5 bases clipped from V and 3 bases from J, the junction kept 11 bases outside the gene matches. CDR3 length: 17 residues. The TCR was taken from a human donor with melanoma. This chain links TRBV11-3 with TRBJ1-5, with 9 positions matching TRBD1. The CDR3, as DNA: TGTGCCAGCAGCCCACGGACAGGGGAAACGATCAATCAGCCCCAGCATTTT. Amino acids: CASSPRTGETINQPQHF.